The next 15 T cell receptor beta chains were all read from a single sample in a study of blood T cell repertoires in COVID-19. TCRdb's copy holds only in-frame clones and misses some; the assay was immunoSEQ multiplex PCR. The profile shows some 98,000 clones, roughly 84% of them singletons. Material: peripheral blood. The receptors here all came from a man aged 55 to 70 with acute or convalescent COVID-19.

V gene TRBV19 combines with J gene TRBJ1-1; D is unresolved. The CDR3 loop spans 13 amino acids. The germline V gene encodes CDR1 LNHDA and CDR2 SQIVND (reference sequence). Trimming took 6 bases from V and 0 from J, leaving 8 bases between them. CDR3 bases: TGTGCCAGTAGGGAGGCAATGAACACTGAAGCTTTCTTT. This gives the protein CASREAMNTEAFF.

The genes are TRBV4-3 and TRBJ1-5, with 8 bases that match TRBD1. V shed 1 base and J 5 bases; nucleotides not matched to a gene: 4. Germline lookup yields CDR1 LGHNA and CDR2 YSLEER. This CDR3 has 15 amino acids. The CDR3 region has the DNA TGCGCCAGCAGCCAAGGGACAGGGTTTGATCAGCCCCAGCATTTT. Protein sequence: CASSQGTGFDQPQHF.

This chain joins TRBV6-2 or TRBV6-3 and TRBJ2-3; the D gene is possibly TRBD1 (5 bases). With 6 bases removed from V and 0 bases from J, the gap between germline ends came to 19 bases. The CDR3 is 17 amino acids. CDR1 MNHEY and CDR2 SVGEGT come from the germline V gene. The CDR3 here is CASSQIPRGFSTDTQYF. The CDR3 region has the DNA TGTGCCAGCAGCCAAATCCCAAGGGGTTTTAGCACAGATACGCAGTATTTT.

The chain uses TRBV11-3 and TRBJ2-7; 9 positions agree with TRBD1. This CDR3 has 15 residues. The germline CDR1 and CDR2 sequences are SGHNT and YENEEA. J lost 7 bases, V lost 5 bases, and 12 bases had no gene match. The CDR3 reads CASSPHRDRAYEQYV. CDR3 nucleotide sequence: TGTGCCAGCAGCCCCCACCGGGACAGGGCGTATGAGCAGTACGTC.

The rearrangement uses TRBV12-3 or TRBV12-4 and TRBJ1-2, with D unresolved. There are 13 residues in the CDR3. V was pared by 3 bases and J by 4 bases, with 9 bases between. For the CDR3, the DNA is TGTGCCAGCAGTTTCGAGGCAAGCTATGGCTACACCTTC. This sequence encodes CASSFEASYGYTF.

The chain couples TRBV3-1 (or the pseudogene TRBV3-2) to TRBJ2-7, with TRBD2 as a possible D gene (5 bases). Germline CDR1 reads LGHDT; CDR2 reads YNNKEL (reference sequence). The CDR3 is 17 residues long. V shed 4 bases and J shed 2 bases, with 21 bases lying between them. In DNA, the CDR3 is TGTGCCAGCAGCCCCTTCCGCCCGACGGGGAAAGCCTACGAGCAGTACTTC. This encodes CASSPFRPTGKAYEQYF.

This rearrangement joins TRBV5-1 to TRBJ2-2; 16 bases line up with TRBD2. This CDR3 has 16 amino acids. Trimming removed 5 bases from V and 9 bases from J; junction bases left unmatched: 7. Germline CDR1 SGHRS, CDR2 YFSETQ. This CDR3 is CASSPGLAGGLRELFF. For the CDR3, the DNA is TGCGCCAGCAGTCCGGGACTAGCGGGGGGGCTCCGGGAGCTGTTTTTT.

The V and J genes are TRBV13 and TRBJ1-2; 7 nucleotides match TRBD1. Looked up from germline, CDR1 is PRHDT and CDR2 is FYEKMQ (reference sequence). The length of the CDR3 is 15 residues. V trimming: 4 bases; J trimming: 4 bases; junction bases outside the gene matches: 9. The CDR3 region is CASSSQTRDSYGYTF. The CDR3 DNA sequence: TGTGCCAGCAGCTCCCAGACTCGGGACAGCTATGGCTACACCTTC.

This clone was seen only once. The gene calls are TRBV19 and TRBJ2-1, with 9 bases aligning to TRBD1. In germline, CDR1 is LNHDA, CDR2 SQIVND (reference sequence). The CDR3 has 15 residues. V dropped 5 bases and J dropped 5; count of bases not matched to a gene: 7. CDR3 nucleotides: TGTGCCAGTAGTGGGGACAGGGACAGGGACAATGAGCAGTTCTTC. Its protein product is CASSGDRDRDNEQFF.

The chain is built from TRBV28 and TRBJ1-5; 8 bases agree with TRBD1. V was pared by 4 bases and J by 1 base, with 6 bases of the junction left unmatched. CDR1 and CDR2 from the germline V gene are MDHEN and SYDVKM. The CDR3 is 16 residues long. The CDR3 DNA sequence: TGTGCCAGCAGTTCCGCCGGACAGGGAAGCAATCAGCCCCAGCATTTT. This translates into CASSSAGQGSNQPQHF.

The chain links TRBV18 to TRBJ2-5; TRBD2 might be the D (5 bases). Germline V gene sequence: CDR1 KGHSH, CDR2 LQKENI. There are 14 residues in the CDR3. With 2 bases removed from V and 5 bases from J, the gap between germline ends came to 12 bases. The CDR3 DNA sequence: TGTGCCAGCTCACCAGGTCCAAAGCGGGAGACCCAGTACTTC. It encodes CASSPGPKRETQYF. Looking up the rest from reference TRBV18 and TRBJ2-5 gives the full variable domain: NAGVMQNPRHLVRRRGQEARLRCSPMKGHSHVYWYRQLPEEGLKFMVYLQKENIIDESGMPKERFSAEFPKEGPSILRIQQVVRGDSAAYFCASSPGPKRETQYFGPGTRLLVL.

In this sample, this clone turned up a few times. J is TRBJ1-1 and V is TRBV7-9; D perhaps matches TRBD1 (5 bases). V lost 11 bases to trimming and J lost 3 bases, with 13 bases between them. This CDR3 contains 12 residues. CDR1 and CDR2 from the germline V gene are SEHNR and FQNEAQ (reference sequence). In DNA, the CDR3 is TGTGCCTGGTTCTCGGGGGACACTGAAGCTTTCTTT. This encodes CAWFSGDTEAFF.

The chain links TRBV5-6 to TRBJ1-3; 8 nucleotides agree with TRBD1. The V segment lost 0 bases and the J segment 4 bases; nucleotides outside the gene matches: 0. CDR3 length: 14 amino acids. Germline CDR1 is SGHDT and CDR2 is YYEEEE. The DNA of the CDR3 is TGTGCCAGCAGCTTGGGGACAGGGGGAAACACCATATATTTT. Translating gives CASSLGTGGNTIYF. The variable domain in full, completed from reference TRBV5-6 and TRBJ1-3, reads DAGVTQSPTHLIKTRGQQVTLRCSPKSGHDTVSWYQQALGQGPQFIFQYYEEEERQRGNFPDRFSGHQFPNYSSELNVNALLLGDSALYLCASSLGTGGNTIYFGEGSWLTVV.

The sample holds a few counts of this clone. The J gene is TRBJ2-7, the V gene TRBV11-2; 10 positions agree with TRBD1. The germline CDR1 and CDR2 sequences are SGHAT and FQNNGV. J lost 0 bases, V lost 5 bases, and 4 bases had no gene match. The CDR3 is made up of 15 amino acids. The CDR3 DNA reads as TGTGCCAGCAGCACCAGGACAGGGGGCTCCTACGAGCAGTACTTC. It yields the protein CASSTRTGGSYEQYF.

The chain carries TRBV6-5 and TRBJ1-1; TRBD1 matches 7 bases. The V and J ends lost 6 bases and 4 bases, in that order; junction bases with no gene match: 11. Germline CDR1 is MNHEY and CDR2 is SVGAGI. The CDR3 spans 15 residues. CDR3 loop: CASRRQGLWGTEAFF. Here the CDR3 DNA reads TGTGCCAGCAGGAGACAGGGTTTATGGGGCACTGAAGCTTTCTTT.